Listed here are 25 T cell receptor beta chains from one sample, sequenced in a study of cytomegalovirus exposure and HLA in healthy donors. Both 60 Vbeta primers and 13 Jbeta primers went into the PCR. The protocol was immunoSEQ multiplex PCR, while the TCRdb copy is restricted to in-frame clones and leaves out a portion. Its listing shows roughly 100,000 clones. The material sequenced was PBMCs. Receptors originate from a man aged 45 to 65 in good health and CMV-seropositive.

CDR3 nucleotide sequence: TGTGCCAGCAGTTCGATCTCGTTTGAGGAGAACACTGAAGCTTTCTTT. Protein: CASSSISFEENTEAFF. This rearrangement joins TRBV27 to TRBJ1-1; D uncertain. The germline gives CDR1 MNHEY, CDR2 SMNVEV (reference sequence). The CDR3 extends over 16 amino acids. Trimming left V 4 bases short and J 1 base short, with 16 bases between.

The rearrangement joins TRBV18 to TRBJ2-7; unclear D gene. Germline V gives CDR1 KGHSH, CDR2 LQKENI. Trimming pared 3 bases from V and 1 base from J, leaving 4 bases between. The CDR3 is 12 residues long. This CDR3 is CASSPSSYEQYF. In DNA, the CDR3 is TGTGCCAGCTCACCGTCGTCCTACGAGCAGTACTTC.

The gene calls are TRBV30 and TRBJ2-1, with 7 positions matching TRBD2. With 0 bases clipped from V and 4 bases from J, the junction kept 6 bases outside the gene matches. The CDR3 runs to 15 residues. CDR1 and CDR2 from the germline V gene are GTSNPN and SVGIG (reference sequence). CDR3 sequence: CAWSVASGIYNEQFF. Here the CDR3 DNA reads TGTGCCTGGAGTGTTGCTAGCGGCATTTACAATGAGCAGTTCTTC.

The chain has TRBV4-3 and TRBJ2-7, with 11 bases that match TRBD2. J lost 6 bases, V lost 1 base, and 5 bases had no gene match. Looked up from germline, CDR1 is LGHNA and CDR2 is YSLEER. CDR3 length equals 15 residues. Here the CDR3 DNA reads TGCGCCAGCAGCCAAGGTAGCGGGAGGGCCTCCGAGCAGTACTTC. Protein sequence: CASSQGSGRASEQYF.

V and J are TRBV5-1 and TRBJ2-3; TRBD1 might be the D (5 bases). The CDR3 is 14 residues long. V was shortened by 7 bases and J by 4 bases, with 16 bases between the two germline ends. Germline V CDR1 and CDR2: SGHRS, YFSETQ. This CDR3 is CASQVVPGSDTQYF. CDR3 sequence (DNA): TGCGCCAGCCAAGTAGTCCCAGGGTCAGATACGCAGTATTTT.

The chain recombines TRBV9 with TRBJ1-2; 8 bases match TRBD1. Per germline, CDR1 SGDLS and CDR2 YYNGEE. CDR3 length: 16 amino acids. The ends lost 0 bases at V and 6 bases at J; junction bases unmatched: 10. CDR3 loop: CASSVASPTGANGYTF. CDR3 nucleotide sequence: TGTGCCAGCAGCGTAGCCTCTCCGACAGGGGCCAATGGCTACACCTTC.

The chain has TRBV7-6 and TRBJ2-1; possible D gene TRBD2, 5 bases. Germline lookup yields CDR1 SGHVS and CDR2 FNYEAQ. This CDR3 contains 15 residues. V lost 2 bases to trimming and J lost 8 bases, with 16 bases between them. The CDR3 reads CASSLRPSYGHEQFF. The CDR3 DNA reads as TGTGCCAGCAGCTTAAGGCCTAGCTACGGTCATGAGCAGTTCTTC. The full variable domain, its missing parts supplied by reference TRBV7-6 and TRBJ2-1, is GAGVSQSPRYKVTKRGQDVALRCDPISGHVSLYWYRQALGQGPEFLTYFNYEAQQDKSGLPNDRFSAERPEGSISTLTIQRTEQRDSAMYRCASSLRPSYGHEQFFGPGTRLTVL.

The chain combines TRBV29-1 with TRBJ2-7; 9 bases map to TRBD2. The CDR3 totals 13 residues. Unmatched junction bases numbered 7, after V lost 6 bases and J lost 4 bases. Per the germline V gene, CDR1 is SQVTM and CDR2 is ANQGSEA. The CDR3 DNA sequence: TGCAGCGTCGTAGCGGGAGCTAGGTACGAGCAGTACTTC. Translated, it gives CSVVAGARYEQYF.

This chain joins TRBV5-6 and TRBJ2-5; 8 nucleotides match TRBD2. CDR1 is SGHDT, CDR2 YYEEEE, per germline. The CDR3 has 15 residues. The ends lost 2 bases at V and 4 bases at J; junction bases unmatched: 7. CDR3 in amino acids: CASSFSGGLGETQYF. CDR3 bases: TGTGCCAGCAGCTTCTCGGGAGGGTTAGGAGAGACCCAGTACTTC.

The genes are TRBV4-3 and TRBJ2-1; 7 bases fit TRBD2. Germline-derived CDR1 and CDR2 are LGHNA and YSLEER. J lost 4 bases, V lost 3 bases, and 6 bases had no gene match. This CDR3 contains 15 residues. CDR3 DNA: TGCGCCAGCAGCCATGACCGGGAGGTGTACAATGAGCAGTTCTTC. It yields the protein CASSHDREVYNEQFF.

The chain has TRBV4-3 and TRBJ1-1, with D perhaps TRBD1 (6 bases). CDR1 is LGHNA, CDR2 YSLEER, per germline. This CDR3 spans 15 amino acids. V was clipped by 5 bases and J by 0 bases, with 13 bases between them. In DNA, the CDR3 is TGCGCCAGCAGCTCCCGGGGGGCGGTGAACACTGAAGCTTTCTTT. Encoded protein: CASSSRGAVNTEAFF.

J is TRBJ2-5 and V is TRBV29-1, with 7 bases fitting TRBD2. Germline lookup yields CDR1 SQVTM and CDR2 ANQGSEA. The CDR3 runs to 12 residues. V gave up 6 bases and J gave up 5 bases; unmatched junction bases: 6. Here the CDR3 DNA reads TGCAGCGTCAGACTAGCTCATGAGACCCAGTACTTC. This codes for CSVRLAHETQYF.

The chain couples TRBV4-3 to TRBJ2-3; the D gene is possibly TRBD2 (6 bases). The CDR3 runs to 19 residues. Trimming shortened V by 0 bases and J by 4 bases, and 23 bases separated the two germline ends. The germline V gene has CDR1 LGHNA and CDR2 YSLEER. In DNA form, the CDR3 reads TGCGCCAGCAGCCAAGATATGGGGGGTTCGCGGCTAGATCCAGATACGCAGTATTTT. Its translation is CASSQDMGGSRLDPDTQYF.

This CDR3 reads CASSNSAGPTEAFF. The CDR3 region has the DNA TGTGCCAGCAGTAACAGCGCGGGCCCCACTGAAGCTTTCTTT. The rearrangement links TRBV6-5 to TRBJ1-1; D is ambiguous. There are 14 residues in the CDR3. Germline V gene lookup returns CDR1 MNHEY and CDR2 SVGAGI. V was clipped by 5 bases and J by 4 bases, with 14 bases between them.

V usage is TRBV7-8 and J usage is TRBJ2-7, with D possibly matching TRBD1 (6 bases). The V and J ends lost 3 bases and 6 bases respectively, with 15 bases between them. Germline loops: CDR1 SGHVS, CDR2 FQNEAQ. The CDR3 has 14 residues. The CDR3 loop reads CASSFPGTTSEQYF. In nucleotides, the CDR3 is TGTGCCAGCAGCTTTCCGGGGACAACATCCGAGCAGTACTTC.

This sequence joins TRBV6-6 and TRBJ2-7; tentatively, D is TRBD2 (6 bases). V was trimmed by 10 bases and J by 5 bases, leaving 15 bases between them. CDR3 length: 12 amino acids. CDR1 is MNHNY and CDR2 is SVGAGI in the germline V gene (reference sequence). CDR3: CATSRGGNEQYV. DNA for the CDR3: TGTGCCACCTCCCGGGGCGGGAACGAGCAGTACGTC.

CDR3 bases: TGTGCCAGCAGTTACGGGTGGGACAGGGGGGACTACGAGCAGTACTTC. This sequence encodes CASSYGWDRGDYEQYF. This chain connects TRBV6-5 to TRBJ2-5; 11 nucleotides match TRBD1. Near its end, the DNA agrees better with TRBJ2-7, so the J call may be wrong. The CDR3 extends over 16 amino acids. From germline, CDR1 is MNHEY and CDR2 SVGAGI.

This chain links TRBV18 with TRBJ1-3; D uncertain. The CDR3 is made up of 13 amino acids. Germline CDR1 reads KGHSH; CDR2 reads LQKENI. With 3 bases removed from V and 6 bases from J, the gap between germline ends came to 9 bases. The CDR3 nucleotides read TGTGCCAGCTCACCGGCCCAAGAAAACACCATATATTTT. Amino acid sequence: CASSPAQENTIYF. Filled out from reference TRBV18 and TRBJ1-3, the complete variable domain reads NAGVMQNPRHLVRRRGQEARLRCSPMKGHSHVYWYRQLPEEGLKFMVYLQKENIIDESGMPKERFSAEFPKEGPSILRIQQVVRGDSAAYFCASSPAQENTIYFGEGSWLTVV.

J is TRBJ1-1 and V is TRBV6-5; maybe TRBD1 (5 bases). Germline V gene sequence: CDR1 MNHEY, CDR2 SVGAGI. This CDR3 region has 14 residues. V was clipped by 7 bases and J by 1 base, with 13 bases between them. As DNA, the CDR3 is TGTGCCAGCACAATAGGGCAGGGGAACACTGAAGCTTTCTTT. Amino acids: CASTIGQGNTEAFF.

The DNA of the CDR3 is TGTGCCAGCAGTAGCGGTCCCTCCTACGAGCAGTACGTC. This sequence encodes CASSSGPSYEQYV. V usage is TRBV27 and J usage is TRBJ2-7; D possibly corresponds to TRBD2 (5 bases). This CDR3 is built from 13 residues. Trimming took off 5 bases at V and 0 bases at J, with 8 bases between the two ends. CDR1 is MNHEY, CDR2 SMNVEV, per germline (reference sequence).

The chain joins TRBV19 to TRBJ2-7; TRBD2 might be the D (6 bases). The V end lost 3 bases, the J end lost 7 bases, and 16 bases lay between the germline ends. Germline V gene sequence: CDR1 LNHDA, CDR2 SQIVND (reference sequence). This CDR3 comprises 14 residues. CDR3 sequence (DNA): TGTGCCAGTAGTATGGGCGGAGGGGCTGAGGAGCAGTACGTC. It is translated as CASSMGGGAEEQYV.

J is TRBJ2-1 and V is TRBV6-6; D is uncertain. V lost 3 bases and J 10 bases, leaving 16 bases between the germline ends. This CDR3 contains 14 residues. Germline assignment: CDR1 MNHNY and CDR2 SVGAGI (reference sequence). As DNA, the CDR3 is TGTGCCAGCAGTTATGCGGCTACGCGTCCCGAGCAGTTCTTC. This translates into CASSYAATRPEQFF.

This rearrangement joins TRBV28 to TRBJ2-2; D is ambiguous. Looked up from germline, CDR1 is MDHEN and CDR2 is SYDVKM. Trimming pared 4 bases from V and 5 bases from J, leaving 11 bases between. The CDR3 consists of 14 residues. The chain's CDR3 is CASSSGTPTGELFF. The CDR3 nucleotides read TGTGCCAGCAGTTCTGGCACCCCGACCGGGGAGCTGTTTTTT.

The chain carries TRBV6-5 and TRBJ1-2; TRBD1 might be the D (5 bases). The V gene's germline CDR1 is MNHEY and CDR2 SVGAGI. This CDR3 is 15 amino acids long. V gave up 7 bases and J gave up 0 bases, with 15 bases separating them. The CDR3 bases are TGTGCCAGCACCGACGGGTTAGGGGCTAACTATGGCTACACCTTC. Its translation: CASTDGLGANYGYTF.

In DNA form, the CDR3 reads TGTGCCAGCAGCACCGGGAACACTGAAGCTTTCTTT. Translating gives CASSTGNTEAFF. This chain uses TRBV6-6 with TRBJ1-1; D is uncertain. CDR1 and CDR2 (germline): MNHNY, SVGAGI (reference sequence). The V end lost 6 bases, the J end lost 1 base, and 6 bases lay between the germline ends. CDR3 length equals 12 residues.